The clone carrying this TCR beta chain was recorded many times. The antigen is undetermined. The CDR3 end lies 3 residues beyond the end of the read and is filled in from the germline J gene. This entry is derived from a study of T cell clonality in common variable immunodeficiency. Study findings and constraints: Compared with controls, CVID subjects had fewer shared TCRbeta clones. Reportedly, TCR beta sequences from common variable immunodeficiency showed fewer deletions and N-nucleotide insertions.

Profiling relied on immunoSEQ multiplex PCR, and the TCRdb table lists in-frame clones only, not all of them. Captured here are some 52,000 clones, none seen once; the top ten comprise roughly 3.4%. Most patients and controls had Caucasian heritage. V trimming: 3 bases; J trimming: 7 bases; junction bases outside the gene matches: 5. CDR3 length: 14 residues. Germline values: CDR1 SGHNT, CDR2 YYREEE (reference sequence). The J gene is TRBJ2-1, the V gene TRBV5-4; 9 nucleotides agree with TRBD2. The sequenced material came from peripheral blood mononuclear cells. The clonotype was recovered from a person between 18 and 75 years old in good health. The sequenced CDR3 bases are TGTGCCAGCAGCTCCGGGACTAGCTGGAATGAG. This sequence encodes CASSSGTSWNE. The full CDR3 protein is CASSSGTSWNEQFF.